The present TCR beta chain was sequenced within a study of blood T cells in healthy people across ages. Study observations and caveats: Naive and antigen-experienced cells could not be conclusively compared, given unsorted PBMCs. Naive T cell percentage and TCR beta diversity correlated strongly.

This CDR3 is 14 amino acids long. Germline V gene sequence: CDR1 ENHRY, CDR2 SYGVKD. As for this clonotype: Its antigen is not known.

Next came a second PCR, run for roughly 7 to 12 cycles, which used a sample-barcoded 5' primer along with a J-beta primer mix. In TCRdb, the 5' RACE reads were re-called with MiXCR into one record per CDR3 protein. The sample includes hundreds of thousands of distinct CDR3 sequences, approximately 30% seen only once; the top ten take roughly 14%. This TCR was recovered from a woman at least 80 years old in good health. This rearrangement joins TRBV10-3 to TRBJ2-4; D uncertain. The DNA end favors TRBJ2-7, so the J call may be wrong. Specimen: blood. CDR3 residues: CAISEPQFSYEQYF. In DNA form, the CDR3 reads TGTGCCATCAGTGAGCCTCAATTCTCCTACGAGCAGTACTTC.